This TCR beta chain was recovered during a study of radiotherapy plus CTLA-4 blockade in lung cancer. V lost 6 bases and J 5 bases, leaving 17 bases between the germline ends. The CDR3 spans 15 residues. The germline gives CDR1 MDHEN, CDR2 SYDVKM. Findings and caveats of the study: In blood, TCR clones derived from the tumor expanded after radiotherapy plus ipilimumab. Alongside interferon-beta, early blood T cell clone dynamics were reportedly the best predictor of response.

The data were produced by immunoSEQ multiplex PCR, yet TCRdb's version contains in-frame clones alone and is incomplete. In the table there are approximately 83,000 clones, 60% to 85% of which are singletons. Concerning this clone: Its cognate antigen is unknown.

Focal radiation plus CTLA-4 blockade with ipilimumab was given to patients with chemo-refractory metastatic non-small-cell lung cancer. The chain is built from TRBV28 and TRBJ1-5; perhaps TRBD1 as D (6 bases). Sequenced here: peripheral blood, sampled from a patient treated with radiotherapy plus ipilimumab. The origin of this receptor is a human donor with non-small cell lung cancer who had a partial response to radiotherapy plus ipilimumab. Some clones in this sample may be carry-over from other donors' samples. The CDR3 reads CASRKEHRAHQPQHF. The CDR3 DNA follows: TGTGCCAGCAGAAAAGAACACAGGGCGCATCAGCCCCAGCATTTT.